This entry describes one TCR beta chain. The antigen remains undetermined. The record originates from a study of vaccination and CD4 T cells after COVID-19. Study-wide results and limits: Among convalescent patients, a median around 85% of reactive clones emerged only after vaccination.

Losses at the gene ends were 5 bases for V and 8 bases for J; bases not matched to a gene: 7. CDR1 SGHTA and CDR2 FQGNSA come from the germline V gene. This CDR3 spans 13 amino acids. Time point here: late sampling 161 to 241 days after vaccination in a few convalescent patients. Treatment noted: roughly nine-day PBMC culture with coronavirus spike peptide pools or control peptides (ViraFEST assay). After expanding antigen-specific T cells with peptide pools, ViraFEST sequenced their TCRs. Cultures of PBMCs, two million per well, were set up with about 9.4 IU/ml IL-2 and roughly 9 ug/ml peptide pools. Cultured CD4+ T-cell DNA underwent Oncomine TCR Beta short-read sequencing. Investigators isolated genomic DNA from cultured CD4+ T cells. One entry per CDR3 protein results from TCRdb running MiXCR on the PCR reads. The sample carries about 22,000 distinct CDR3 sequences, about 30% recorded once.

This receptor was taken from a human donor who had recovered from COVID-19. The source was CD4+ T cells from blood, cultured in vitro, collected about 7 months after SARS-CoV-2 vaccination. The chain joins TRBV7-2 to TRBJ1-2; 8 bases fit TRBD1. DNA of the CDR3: TGTGCCAGCAGCCCCGGACAGGGTGAGGGCTACACCTTC. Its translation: CASSPGQGEGYTF.